This TCR beta chain was identified in a study of tumor-infiltrating lymphocytes in primary liver carcinoma. Total RNA and DNA came together from roughly 20-30 mg of bulk tissue without cell sorting. Overall study results and limits: Top clones occupying all five tumor regions numbered only about 8-25%.

To note about this clonotype: Its antigen is not known.

TCR beta cDNA was reverse-transcribed from 500 ng of total RNA. The reaction used a constant-region primer and ProtoScript II reverse transcriptase. Slightly modified ARM-PCR with three nested multiplex PCR rounds yielded TCR beta libraries. Forward primers for TRBV1-TRBV30 and a C-beta reverse primer served the first two PCR rounds, at about 9 cycles each. TCRdb re-called the multiplex PCR reads through MiXCR, storing one row per CDR3 protein. Of about 33,000 distinct CDR3 sequences listed, less than 80% are singletons. The J segment lost 2 bases and the V segment lost 0 bases, leaving 5 bases of the junction unmatched. Germline assignment: CDR1 LGHNA and CDR2 YNFKEQ. This CDR3 region has 16 residues.

The chain links TRBV4-2 to TRBJ2-3; TRBD2 aligns across 7 bases. Source material: liver tumor tissue from sampling region 5. Subset indicated: tumor region T5, tumor centre. The TCR originated in a man aged 40-49 years with primary liver carcinoma and hepatitis B virus infection. CDR3 DNA sequence: TGTGCCAGCAGCCAAGAACTAGCGCCGCACACAGATACGCAGTATTTT. Translating it yields CASSQELAPHTDTQYF.